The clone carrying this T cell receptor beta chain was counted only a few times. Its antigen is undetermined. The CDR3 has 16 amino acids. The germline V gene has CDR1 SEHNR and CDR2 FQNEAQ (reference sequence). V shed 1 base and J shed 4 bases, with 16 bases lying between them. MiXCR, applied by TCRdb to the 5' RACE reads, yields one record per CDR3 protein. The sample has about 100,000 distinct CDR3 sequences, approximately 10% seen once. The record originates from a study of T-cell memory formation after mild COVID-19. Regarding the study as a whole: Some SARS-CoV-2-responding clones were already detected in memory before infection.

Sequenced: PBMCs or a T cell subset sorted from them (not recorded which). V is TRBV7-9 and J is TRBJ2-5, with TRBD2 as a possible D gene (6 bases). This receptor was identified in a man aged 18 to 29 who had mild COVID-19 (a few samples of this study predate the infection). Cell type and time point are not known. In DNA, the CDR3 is TGTGCCAGCAGCTTAGGCGGAGGGGTCTGGGGAGAGACCCAGTACTTC. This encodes CASSLGGGVWGETQYF.